These T cell receptor beta chains were read from a single sample in a study of blood T cell repertoires in COVID-19. The table came from immunoSEQ multiplex PCR; TCRdb's copy has only in-frame clones and leaves some out. The table includes about 190,000 clones, roughly 84% detected once. The material sequenced was PBMCs or T cells enriched from blood (not recorded which). The source is a woman in her thirties who had recovered from COVID-19. CDR3s include the opening cysteine and the closing phenylalanine or tryptophan. The D gene is left open where the match is weak. Not every row has a clone size; where given, it reads once, few, many or a size class.

d_gene | j_gene | abundance | v_gene | CDR3nt | CDR3aa
TRBD2 | TRBJ2-3 | . | TRBV28 | TGTGCCAGCTCCAGGACTAGCGGGATCACAGATACGCAGTATTTT | CASSRTSGITDTQYF
. | TRBJ1-2 | many | TRBV11-2 | TGTGCCAGCACCCGGGAGAACTATAACTATGGCTACACCTTC | CASTRENYNYGYTF
TRBD1 | TRBJ2-6 | . | TRBV5-5 | TGTGCCAGCAGCCTAGACAGGGTCGGGGCCAACGTCCTGACTTTC | CASSLDRVGANVLTF
TRBD1 | TRBJ1-1 | . | TRBV2 | TGTGCCAGCAGCCCCCCGGGACAGGACACTGAAGCTTTCTTT | CASSPPGQDTEAFF
TRBD1 | TRBJ2-7 | . | TRBV28 | TGTGCCAGCAGTTTCAGGACAGGTTACTCCTACGAGCAGTACTTC | CASSFRTGYSYEQYF
. | TRBJ2-2 | . | TRBV3-1/TRBV3-2 | TGTGCCAGCAGCCAAGTTGCGGGCACCGGGGAGCTGTTTTTT | CASSQVAGTGELFF
. | TRBJ1-1 | . | TRBV5-1 | TGCGCCAGCAGCGTCGGAGAGGGGGACACTGAAGCTTTCTTT | CASSVGEGDTEAFF
. | TRBJ2-7 | . | TRBV7-2 | TGTGCCAGCAGCTTAATGATTAGCGTTAACGAGCAGTACTTC | CASSLMISVNEQYF
TRBD1 | TRBJ2-2 | . | TRBV29-1 | TGCAGCATTTACAGGGGGCCCGGGGAGCTGTTTTTT | CSIYRGPGELFF
. | TRBJ2-2 | . | TRBV18 | TGTGCCAGCTCACCACTCGCCGCCGGAGACACCGGGGAGCTGTTTTTT | CASSPLAAGDTGELFF
TRBD1 | TRBJ2-2 | few | TRBV24-1 | TGTGCCACCAGGAGCACAGGGGCGGGCACCGGGGAGCTGTTTTTT | CATRSTGAGTGELFF
TRBD2 | TRBJ2-3 | . | TRBV28 | TGTGCCAGCAGTTCGACTAGCGGGGGGGGTACAGATACGCAGTATTTT | CASSSTSGGGTDTQYF
TRBD1 | TRBJ1-2 | few | TRBV7-9 | TGTGCCAGCAGCTTAGGACAGGGCCACTATGGCTACACCTTC | CASSLGQGHYGYTF
TRBD2 | TRBJ2-2 | . | TRBV5-4 | TGTGCCAGCAGTACCGGGTCCCTGGGGACTAGCGGGGGAACCGGGGAGCTGTTTTTT | CASSTGSLGTSGGTGELFF